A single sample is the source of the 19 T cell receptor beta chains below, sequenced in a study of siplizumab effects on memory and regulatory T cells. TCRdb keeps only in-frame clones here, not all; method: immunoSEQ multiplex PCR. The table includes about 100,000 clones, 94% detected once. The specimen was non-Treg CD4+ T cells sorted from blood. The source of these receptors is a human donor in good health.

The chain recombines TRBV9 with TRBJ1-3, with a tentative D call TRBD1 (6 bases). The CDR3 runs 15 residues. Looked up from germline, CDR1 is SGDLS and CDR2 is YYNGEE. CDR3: CGSSVVGHTGNTIYF. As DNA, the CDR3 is TGTGGGAGCAGCGTAGTGGGACACACTGGAAACACCATATATTTT.

The CDR3 reads CAISEERTNEKLFF. CDR3 sequence (DNA): TGTGCCATCAGTGAAGAGCGAACTAATGAAAAACTGTTTTTT. V usage is TRBV10-3 and J usage is TRBJ1-4; D remains ambiguous. This CDR3 is 14 amino acids long. The germline gives CDR1 ENHRY, CDR2 SYGVKD. Trimming left V 3 bases short and J 1 base short, with 6 bases between.

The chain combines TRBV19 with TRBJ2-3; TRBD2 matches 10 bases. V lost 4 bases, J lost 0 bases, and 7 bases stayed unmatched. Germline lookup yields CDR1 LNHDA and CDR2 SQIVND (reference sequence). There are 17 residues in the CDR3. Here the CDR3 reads CASSSRLAGTSTDTQYF. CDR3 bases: TGTGCCAGTAGTAGCCGACTAGCGGGTACGAGCACAGATACGCAGTATTTT.

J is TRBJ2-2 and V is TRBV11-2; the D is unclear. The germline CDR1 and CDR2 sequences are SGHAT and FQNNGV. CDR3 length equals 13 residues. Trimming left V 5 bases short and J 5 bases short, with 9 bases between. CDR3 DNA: TGTGCCAGCAGCCTATCCGGAACCGGGGAGCTGTTTTTT. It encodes CASSLSGTGELFF.

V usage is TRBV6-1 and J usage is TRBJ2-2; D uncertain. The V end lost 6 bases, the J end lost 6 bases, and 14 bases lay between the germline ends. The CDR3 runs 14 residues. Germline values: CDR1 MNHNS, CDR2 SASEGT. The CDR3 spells CASRDYLIAGELFF. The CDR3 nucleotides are TGTGCCAGCAGGGATTATTTGATTGCCGGGGAGCTGTTTTTT.

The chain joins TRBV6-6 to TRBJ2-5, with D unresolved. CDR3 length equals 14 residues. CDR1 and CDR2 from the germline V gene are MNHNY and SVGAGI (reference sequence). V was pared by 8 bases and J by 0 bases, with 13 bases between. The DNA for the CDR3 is TGTGCCAGCCAGTGGGCCACGTACCAAGAGACCCAGTACTTC. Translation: CASQWATYQETQYF.

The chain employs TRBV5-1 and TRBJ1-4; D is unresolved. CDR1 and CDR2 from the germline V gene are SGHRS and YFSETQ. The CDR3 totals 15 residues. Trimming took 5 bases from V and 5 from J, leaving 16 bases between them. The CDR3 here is CASSVVGSTNEKLFF. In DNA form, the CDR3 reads TGCGCCAGCAGTGTTGTAGGTTCTACCAATGAAAAACTGTTTTTT.

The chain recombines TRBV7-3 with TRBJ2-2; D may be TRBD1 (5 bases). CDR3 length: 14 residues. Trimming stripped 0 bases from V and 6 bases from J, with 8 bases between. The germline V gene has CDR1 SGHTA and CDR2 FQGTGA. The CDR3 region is CASSLTSGSGELFF. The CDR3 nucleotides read TGTGCCAGCAGCTTAACGTCAGGGTCCGGGGAGCTGTTTTTT.

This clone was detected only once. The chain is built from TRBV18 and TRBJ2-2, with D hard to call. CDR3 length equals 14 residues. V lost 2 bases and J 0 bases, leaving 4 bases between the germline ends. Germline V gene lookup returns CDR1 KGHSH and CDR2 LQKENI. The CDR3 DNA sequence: TGTGCCAGCTCACCAGGGGCGAACACCGGGGAGCTGTTTTTT. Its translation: CASSPGANTGELFF.

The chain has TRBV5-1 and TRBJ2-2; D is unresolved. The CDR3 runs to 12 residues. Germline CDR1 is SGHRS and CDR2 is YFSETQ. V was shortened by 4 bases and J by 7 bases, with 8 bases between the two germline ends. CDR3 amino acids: CASSPRGGELFF. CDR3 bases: TGCGCCAGCAGCCCCCGCGGCGGGGAGCTGTTTTTT.

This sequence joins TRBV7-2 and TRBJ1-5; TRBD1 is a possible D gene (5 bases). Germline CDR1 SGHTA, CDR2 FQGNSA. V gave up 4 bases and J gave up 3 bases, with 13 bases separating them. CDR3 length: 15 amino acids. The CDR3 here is CASSSVPGPNQPQHF. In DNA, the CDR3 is TGTGCCAGCAGCTCCGTCCCGGGACCCAATCAGCCCCAGCATTTT.

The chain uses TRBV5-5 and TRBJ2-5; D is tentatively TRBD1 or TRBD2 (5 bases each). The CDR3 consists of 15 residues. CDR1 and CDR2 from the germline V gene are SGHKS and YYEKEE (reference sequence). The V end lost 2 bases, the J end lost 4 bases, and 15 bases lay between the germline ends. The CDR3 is CASSLSGQGTETQYF. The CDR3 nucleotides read TGTGCCAGCAGCTTATCGGGGCAGGGAACAGAGACCCAGTACTTC.

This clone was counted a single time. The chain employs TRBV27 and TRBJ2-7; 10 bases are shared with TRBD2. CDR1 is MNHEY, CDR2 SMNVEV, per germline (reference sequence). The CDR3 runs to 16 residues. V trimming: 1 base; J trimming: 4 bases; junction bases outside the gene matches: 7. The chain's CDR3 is CASSLLPSGRAYEQYF. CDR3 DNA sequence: TGTGCCAGCAGTTTATTACCTAGCGGGAGAGCTTACGAGCAGTACTTC.

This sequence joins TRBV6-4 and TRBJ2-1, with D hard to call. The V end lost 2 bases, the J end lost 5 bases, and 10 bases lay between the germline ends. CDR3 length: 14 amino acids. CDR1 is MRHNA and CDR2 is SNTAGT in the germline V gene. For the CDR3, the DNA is TGTGCCAGCAGTGACGGCCTCCGCCACAATGAGCAGTTCTTC. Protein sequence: CASSDGLRHNEQFF.

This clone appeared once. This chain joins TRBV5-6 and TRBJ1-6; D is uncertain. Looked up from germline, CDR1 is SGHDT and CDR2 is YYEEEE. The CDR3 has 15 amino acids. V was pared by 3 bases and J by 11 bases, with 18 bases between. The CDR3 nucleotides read TGTGCCAGCAGCTCCCGAGTGGGAGGCGGGACACCCCTCCACTTT. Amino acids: CASSSRVGGGTPLHF.

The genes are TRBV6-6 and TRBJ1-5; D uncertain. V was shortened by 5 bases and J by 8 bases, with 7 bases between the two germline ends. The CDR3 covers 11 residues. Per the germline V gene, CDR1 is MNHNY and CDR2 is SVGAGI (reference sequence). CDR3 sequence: CASSTREPQHF. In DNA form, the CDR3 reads TGTGCCAGCAGTACTAGGGAGCCCCAGCATTTT.

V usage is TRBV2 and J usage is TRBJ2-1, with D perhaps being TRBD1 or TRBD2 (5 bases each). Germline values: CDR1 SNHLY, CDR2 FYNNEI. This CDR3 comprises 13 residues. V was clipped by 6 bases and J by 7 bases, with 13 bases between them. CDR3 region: CASRIGTKNEQFF. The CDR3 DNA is TGTGCCAGCAGGATCGGGACGAAGAATGAGCAGTTCTTC.

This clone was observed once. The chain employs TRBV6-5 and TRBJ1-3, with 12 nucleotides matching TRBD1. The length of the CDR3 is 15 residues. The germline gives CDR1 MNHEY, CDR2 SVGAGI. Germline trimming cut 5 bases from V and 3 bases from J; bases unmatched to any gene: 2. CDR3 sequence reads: CASSGTGGGGNTIYF. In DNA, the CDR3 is TGTGCCAGCAGTGGGACAGGGGGCGGTGGAAACACCATATATTTT.

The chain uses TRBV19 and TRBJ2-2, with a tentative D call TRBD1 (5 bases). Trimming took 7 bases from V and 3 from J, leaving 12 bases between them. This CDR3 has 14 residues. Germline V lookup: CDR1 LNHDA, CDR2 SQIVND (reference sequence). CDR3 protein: CASMQWTYTGELFF. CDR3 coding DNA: TGTGCCAGTATGCAGTGGACATACACCGGGGAGCTGTTTTTT.